The text below deals with one T cell receptor (beta chain). The CDR3 end lies 3 residues beyond the end of the read and is filled in from the germline J gene. This CDR3 is 16 amino acids long. The germline gives CDR1 MNHEY, CDR2 SVGEGT. The data were obtained in a study of T cells in women clearing cervical HPV infection. Study-wide context: No precancer developed; the control's incident HPV16 infection cleared within 12 months. Controls gave blood once infection was undetectable; cases at lesion identification.

TCRdb keeps only in-frame clones here, not all; method: immunoSEQ multiplex PCR. This table holds tens of thousands of clones. J is TRBJ1-1 and V is TRBV6-2 or TRBV6-3; D not resolved. Specimen: blood buffy coat. The TCR originated in a woman aged 18 to 75 with a cervical HPV16 infection that either progressed to CIN3+ or cleared (not recorded which). The CDR3 DNA, read in part, is TGTGCCAGCAGGGAAAGACTAGCGGGAGTCGGAAATGAG. Protein product: CASRERLAGVGNE. The complete CDR3 sequence is CASRERLAGVGNEAFF.